One TCR beta chain is described in this entry. This clone has just a few counts. Its antigen is not yet known. This receptor came from a mouse, so its gene names and germline sequences are mouse ones too. Coverage ceases 4 residues before the CDR3 finishes, and the germline J gene fills in the end. The CDR3 spans 15 residues, from the cysteine through the phenylalanine. Only the CDR3 bases that were read are kept: 33 of them, in frame from base 1. CDR1 NNHDY and CDR2 SYVADS are derived from the germline V gene. Library prep was done by the immunoSEQ multiplex PCR assay. RNA was extracted from all samples and reverse transcribed into cDNA, which served as template for TCR sequencing. SuperScript III was used to make first-strand cDNA, primed with a 2:1 mix of oligo-dT and random hexamers. A synthetic immune receptor repertoire was used to measure amplification bias, and any remaining bias was corrected computationally. Sequencing of the libraries was done on Illumina HiSeq with 60 bp reads that cover the CDR3, reading from J toward V. The authors' pipeline ran thus. Raw reads were preprocessed for error removal, and CDR3 was defined according to IMGT conventions as running from the conserved cysteine to phenylalanine. Clonality was calculated as 1 minus Shannon entropy normalized by log2 of the number of productive unique TCRs. Scalp TCRbeta sequences were cross-referenced with sorted blood CD4 and CD8 repertoires so that the CD4 or CD8 identity of scalp clones could be inferred. In TCRdb, the immuneACCESS table is reduced to in-frame sequences with V and J assigned. These tables do not hold every clone; where another copy was compared, an unresolved V gene accounts for under half, and the others remain unexplained. D and trimming come from the DNA, and the V and J calls and clone size come from that table. Here the sample lists about 120,000 clones, none seen once only. The ten largest make up around 20% of the sample.

This sample stems from a study of CD8+ T cells in alopecia areata (dated by TCRdb to between 2018 and 2020). Study-level background: Female C3H/HeJ recipients, roughly 6-10 weeks old, were grafted with skin from C3H/HeJ donors with spontaneous alopecia (about 6-13 months old). RNA came from the PAXgene miRNA kit for fixed scalp, the miRNeasy kit for PBMCs, and the RNeasy kit for mouse skin. On the human side, TCRbeta sequencing was run on scalp tissue and on sorted CD4+ and CD8+ peripheral blood T cells from healthy controls and from alopecia areata patients with either patchy or totalis/universalis disease. Clonality in the scalp was compared among normal scalp (n=4), patchy alopecia areata scalp (n=8), and alopecia totalis/universalis scalp (n=8). High-throughput TCRbeta sequencing was used to examine T cell clonal expansion in alopecia areata in both the C3H/HeJ mouse model and human patients. immunoSEQ multiplex PCR using 35 Vbeta forward primers and 13 Jbeta reverse primers was used to amplify TCRbeta CDR3 regions. Overall study outcomes, separate from this receptor: Resident alphabeta T cells in normal human skin are also sequenced, complicating scalp TCR repertoire analysis, unlike mouse skin dominated by gammadelta T cells. Compared with mice, TCR sequences shared between patients were less clear, possibly partly because of HLA diversity across the patient population. Compared with normal scalp, lesional scalp, particularly in alopecia totalis/universalis, had higher clonality and more expanded CD8+ clones, which suggests antigenic drive.

This chain joins TRBV13-3 to TRBJ2-5; 11 junctional bases match TRBD2. The sequencing input was lesional skin. The sequence was collected from a C3H/HeJ mouse with alopecia areata. With respect to MHC, this strain carries the haplotype H2-k. The CDR3 is CASSAPDWGADTQYF. CDR3 DNA (partial): TGTGCCAGCAGTGCCCCGGACTGGGGGGCGGAC.